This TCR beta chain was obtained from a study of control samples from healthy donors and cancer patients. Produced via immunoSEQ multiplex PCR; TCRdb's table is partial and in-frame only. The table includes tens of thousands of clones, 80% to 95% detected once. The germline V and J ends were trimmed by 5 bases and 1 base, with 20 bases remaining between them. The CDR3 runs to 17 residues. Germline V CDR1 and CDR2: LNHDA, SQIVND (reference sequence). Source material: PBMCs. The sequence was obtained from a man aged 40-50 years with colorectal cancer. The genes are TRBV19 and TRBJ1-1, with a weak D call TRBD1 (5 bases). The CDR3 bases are TGTGCCAGTAGTCGGACTGGACACGAGACAACGAACACTGAAGCTTTCTTT. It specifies CASSRTGHETTNTEAFF.